This is a list of T cell receptor beta chains from one sample in a study of neurological immune-mediated disorders. TCRdb independently ran MiXCR on the 5' RACE reads; one entry per CDR3 protein. The table lists about 14,000 distinct CDR3 sequences, about 6.8% of them singletons, with roughly 25% in the top ten. The material sequenced was CD8+ T cells from blood. The source is a woman in her 40s in good health. Each CDR3 is given with its conserved first and last residue. Fields, in order: V gene, D gene, CDR3 protein. A D gene is named only where the DNA matches it firmly.

>TRBV5-1|TRBD1
CASSSTNTGTGLYEQYF
>TRBV7-8|-
CASSFSPGYEQFF
>TRBV5-1|TRBD1
CASSWTGGAYEQYF
>TRBV4-2|-
CASSQEEGDLGNEQFF
>TRBV7-9|-
CASSSLPAGYGYTF
>TRBV5-1|-
CASSVIQEGAEAFF
>TRBV5-1|-
CASSSRGGNTEAFF
>TRBV5-1|-
CASDPTGTAYNEQFF
>TRBV29-1|-
CSVGGAAETQYF
>TRBV5-6|-
CASSTSYRIATNEKLFF
>TRBV20-1|TRBD2
CSAPGLASETQYF
>TRBV6-6|-
CASSYRWGNTEAFF
>TRBV15|-
CATSRDRDNSYEQYF
>TRBV7-9|-
CASSLETGSYGYTF
>TRBV7-2|-
CASSSPLPWAGELFF
>TRBV25-1|-
CASSDPKKKETQYF
>TRBV5-1|-
CASSGKGGRSYEQYF
>TRBV7-2|-
CASSLVEGNNEQFF
>TRBV29-1|-
CSVEGSRHNDQFF
>TRBV29-1|-
CSVEEAGQPQHF
>TRBV28|TRBD2
CASSQMGGYNEQFF
>TRBV13|TRBD1
CASSFQGQGETQYF
>TRBV10-2|-
CASSEWGGQDTQYF
>TRBV6-2/TRBV6-3|-
CASSYSKGDYIPNNEQFF
>TRBV5-1|TRBD1
CASSGDRATEAFF
>TRBV27|TRBD1
CASSGNRGRAIYEQYF
>TRBV3-1|-
CASSQGGRGTDTQYF
>TRBV27|-
CASSPFQGHYEETQYF
>TRBV7-9|-
CASQARADTQYF